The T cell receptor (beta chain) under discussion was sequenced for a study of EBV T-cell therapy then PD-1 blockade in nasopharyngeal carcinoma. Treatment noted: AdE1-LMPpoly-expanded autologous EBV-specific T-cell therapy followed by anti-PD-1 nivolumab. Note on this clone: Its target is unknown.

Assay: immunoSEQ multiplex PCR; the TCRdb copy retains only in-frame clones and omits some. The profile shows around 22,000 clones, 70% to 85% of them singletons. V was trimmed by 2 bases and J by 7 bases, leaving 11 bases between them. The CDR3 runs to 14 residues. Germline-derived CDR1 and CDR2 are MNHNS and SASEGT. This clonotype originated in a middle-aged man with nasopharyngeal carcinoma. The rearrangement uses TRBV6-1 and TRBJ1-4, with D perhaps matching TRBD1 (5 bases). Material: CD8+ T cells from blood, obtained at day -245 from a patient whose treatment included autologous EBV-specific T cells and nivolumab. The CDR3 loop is CASSERGDTEKLFF. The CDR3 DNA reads TGTGCCAGCAGTGAACGGGGGGATACTGAAAAACTGTTTTTT.